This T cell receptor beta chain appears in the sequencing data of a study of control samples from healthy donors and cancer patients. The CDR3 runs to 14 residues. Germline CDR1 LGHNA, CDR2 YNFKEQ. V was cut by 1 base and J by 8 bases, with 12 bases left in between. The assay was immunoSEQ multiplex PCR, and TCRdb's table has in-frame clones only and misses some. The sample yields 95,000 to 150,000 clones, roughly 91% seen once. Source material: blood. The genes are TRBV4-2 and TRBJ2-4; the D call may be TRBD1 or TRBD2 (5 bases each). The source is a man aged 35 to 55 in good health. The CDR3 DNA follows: TGTGCCAGCAGCCAAGGACGGGACGTAGACATTCAGTACTTC. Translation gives CASSQGRDVDIQYF.